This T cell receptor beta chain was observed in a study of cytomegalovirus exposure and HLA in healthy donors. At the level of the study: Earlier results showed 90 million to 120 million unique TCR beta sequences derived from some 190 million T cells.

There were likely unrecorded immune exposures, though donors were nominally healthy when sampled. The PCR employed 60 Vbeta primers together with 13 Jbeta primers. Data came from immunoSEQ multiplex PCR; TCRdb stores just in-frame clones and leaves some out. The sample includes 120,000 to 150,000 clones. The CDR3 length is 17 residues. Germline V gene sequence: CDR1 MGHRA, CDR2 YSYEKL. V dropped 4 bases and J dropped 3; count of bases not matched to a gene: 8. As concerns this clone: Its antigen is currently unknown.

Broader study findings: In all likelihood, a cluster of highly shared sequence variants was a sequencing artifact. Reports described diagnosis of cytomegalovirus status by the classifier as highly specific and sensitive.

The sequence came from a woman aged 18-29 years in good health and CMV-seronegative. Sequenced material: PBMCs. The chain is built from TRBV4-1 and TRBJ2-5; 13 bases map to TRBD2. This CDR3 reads CASSRGWTSGSEETQYF. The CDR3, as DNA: TGCGCCAGCAGCCGAGGCTGGACTAGCGGGAGTGAAGAGACCCAGTACTTC.